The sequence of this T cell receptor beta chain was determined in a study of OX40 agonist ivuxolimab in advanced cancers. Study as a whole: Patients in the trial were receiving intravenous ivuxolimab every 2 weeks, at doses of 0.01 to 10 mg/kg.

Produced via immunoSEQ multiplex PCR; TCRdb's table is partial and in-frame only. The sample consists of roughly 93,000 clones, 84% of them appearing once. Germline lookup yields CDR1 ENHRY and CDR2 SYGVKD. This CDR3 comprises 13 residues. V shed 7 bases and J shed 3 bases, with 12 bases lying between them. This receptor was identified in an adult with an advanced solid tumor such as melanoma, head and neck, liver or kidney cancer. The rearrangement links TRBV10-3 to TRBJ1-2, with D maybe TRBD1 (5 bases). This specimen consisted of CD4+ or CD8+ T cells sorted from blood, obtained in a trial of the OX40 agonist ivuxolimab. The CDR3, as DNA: TGTGCCATCAACCAGGGCCAGGACTATGGCTACACCTTC. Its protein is CAINQGQDYGYTF.